Included here is one T cell receptor beta chain sequence, with context. This specimen comes from a study of shared clonotypes between healthy human individuals. Some clones are missing from TCRdb's copy, which holds only in-frame ones; the method was immunoSEQ multiplex PCR. The data show approximately 1,500,000 clones, approximately 97% seen once. Germline-derived CDR1 and CDR2 are GTSNPN and SVGIG (reference sequence). This CDR3 has 16 residues. V was clipped by 6 bases and J by 3 bases; unmatched bases: 12. The chain links TRBV30 to TRBJ2-3, with 10 bases lining up with TRBD1. Sequenced: naive CD4+ T cells sorted from blood. Sample subset: CD45RA+ positively selected. The sequence derives from a man under 40 in good health. The CDR3 region has the DNA TGTGCCTGTGGTGAAAACCGGGACAGGGGAACAGATACGCAGTATTTT. Its translation is CACGENRDRGTDTQYF.